These 4 T cell receptor beta chains came from one sample sequenced in a study of vaccination effects on CD4 cells after COVID-19. Antigens of these TCRs are unknown. Under the ViraFEST assay, PBMC were stimulated with viral peptide pools so that antigen-specific CD4+ T cells expanded. Sequencing was performed afterwards. Between days 10 and 11 of culture, CD4+ T cells were separated out. Libraries were prepared by immunoSEQ multiplex PCR; TCRdb keeps only in-frame clonotypes and omits some of them. The sample records 50,000 to 75,000 clones, 80% to 90% being singletons. The specimen comprised CD4+ T cells from PBMCs cultured with HCoV-229E spike peptides, sampled before COVID-19 vaccination. These receptors all stem from a human donor who received a COVID-19 vaccine.

This clone appeared a few times. The chain is built from TRBV5-1 and TRBJ1-1; the D gene is possibly TRBD1 (6 bases). In germline, CDR1 is SGHRS, CDR2 YFSETQ. The V and J ends lost 5 bases and 4 bases respectively, with 15 bases between them. The CDR3 sequence is 14 residues long. The CDR3 DNA reads TGCGCCAGCAGTGGTCGGGGGCAGAGCACTGAAGCTTTCTTT. It specifies CASSGRGQSTEAFF.

This sequence joins TRBV18 and TRBJ2-3, with a possible D match to TRBD2 (5 bases). The V and J ends lost 0 bases and 7 bases respectively, with 17 bases between them. CDR1 and CDR2 from the germline V gene are KGHSH and LQKENI. The CDR3 is 16 amino acids. The CDR3 sequence is CASSPPRAGSGYTQYF. CDR3 DNA: TGTGCCAGCTCACCACCGAGGGCCGGATCGGGGTATACGCAGTATTTT.

Written as DNA, the CDR3 is TGTGCCAGCAGTTACGATCCGGGACATGGCTACACCTTC. Protein sequence: CASSYDPGHGYTF. The genes are TRBV6-5 and TRBJ1-2, with D possibly being TRBD1 (5 bases). CDR1 MNHEY and CDR2 SVGAGI come from the germline V gene. The length of the CDR3 is 13 residues. V shed 2 bases and J shed 6 bases, with 10 bases lying between them.

The CDR3 here is CASSGGANVLTF. The CDR3, as DNA: TGTGCCAGCTCAGGTGGGGCCAACGTCCTGACTTTC. The rearrangement uses TRBV7-3 and TRBJ2-6; D remains ambiguous. Trimming removed 8 bases from V and 3 bases from J, with 5 bases in between. The CDR3 is 12 residues long. Germline assignment: CDR1 SGHTA and CDR2 FQGTGA.